This entry lists 26 T cell receptor beta chains sequenced from one sample in a study of blood T cell repertoires in COVID-19. The protocol was immunoSEQ multiplex PCR, while the TCRdb copy is restricted to in-frame clones and leaves out a portion. The data contain approximately 200,000 clones, approximately 88% of them seen just once; the ten biggest clones take up 4%. Sample: peripheral blood. The receptors here all came from a woman aged 25 to 39 with acute or convalescent COVID-19.

The CDR3 protein is CATSSGTTEKLFF. CDR3 nucleotide sequence: TGTGCCACCAGCAGTGGGACAACTGAAAAACTGTTTTTT. This sequence joins TRBV15 and TRBJ1-4; possibly TRBD1 for D (6 bases). The CDR3 spans 13 residues. Germline V CDR1 and CDR2: LNHNV, YYDKDF (reference sequence). Trimming took 3 bases from V and 7 from J, leaving 9 bases between them.

This chain links TRBV28 with TRBJ2-6, with D perhaps TRBD2 (6 bases). This CDR3 spans 15 amino acids. V was shortened by 6 bases and J by 0 bases, with 9 bases between the two germline ends. Germline CDR1 MDHEN, CDR2 SYDVKM. The CDR3 DNA reads TGTGCCAGCAGCCGGGGGTCCTCTGGGGCCAACGTCCTGACTTTC. Translation: CASSRGSSGANVLTF.

The V and J genes are TRBV30 and TRBJ2-3; D is ambiguous. Trimming stripped 2 bases from V and 1 base from J, with 10 bases between. The CDR3 totals 14 residues. Per the germline V gene, CDR1 is GTSNPN and CDR2 is SVGIG (reference sequence). The CDR3: CAWSRQAGTDTQYF. The CDR3 DNA is TGTGCCTGGAGTAGGCAGGCCGGCACAGATACGCAGTATTTT.

This sequence joins TRBV15 and TRBJ1-5, with D perhaps TRBD1 (6 bases). Germline V gene lookup returns CDR1 LNHNV and CDR2 YYDKDF (reference sequence). V shed 5 bases and J shed 4 bases, with 15 bases lying between them. The CDR3 is 15 residues long. The CDR3 loop is CATSLGAMGNQPQHF. As DNA, the CDR3 is TGTGCCACCAGCCTGGGGGCAATGGGAAATCAGCCCCAGCATTTT.

The rearrangement links TRBV28 to TRBJ1-3; possible D gene TRBD1, 6 bases. This CDR3 contains 16 residues. The V gene's germline CDR1 is MDHEN and CDR2 SYDVKM. Trimming left V 5 bases short and J 0 bases short, with 14 bases between. The CDR3 is CASSPTGQLSGNTIYF. The CDR3 nucleotides are TGTGCCAGCAGTCCTACCGGACAGCTCTCTGGAAACACCATATATTTT.

The chain recombines TRBV5-1 with TRBJ1-4, with 9 bases fitting TRBD1. V was pared by 4 bases and J by 7 bases, with 5 bases of the junction left unmatched. The germline gives CDR1 SGHRS, CDR2 YFSETQ. The CDR3 is 14 residues long. The CDR3 spells CASSLGQGPEKLFF. CDR3 DNA sequence: TGCGCCAGCAGCCTGGGACAGGGACCTGAAAAACTGTTTTTT.

The gene calls are TRBV5-1 and TRBJ1-2; 12 bases match TRBD1. J gave up 8 bases and V 4 bases, and 9 bases lay outside the gene matches. This CDR3 is built from 15 residues. Germline V CDR1 and CDR2: SGHRS, YFSETQ. The CDR3 DNA reads TGCGCCAGCAGCCTGATGGGACAGGGGGCCGGGGGCTACACCTTC. Translating it yields CASSLMGQGAGGYTF.

V and J are TRBV6-1 and TRBJ2-7; D gene unclear. V lost 3 bases and J lost 1, with 10 bases in between. Looked up from germline, CDR1 is MNHNS and CDR2 is SASEGT. This CDR3 has 14 amino acids. CDR3: CASSDQRLSYEQYF. The CDR3 DNA is TGTGCCAGCAGTGATCAGCGATTATCCTACGAGCAGTACTTC.

This chain uses TRBV3-1 (or the pseudogene TRBV3-2) with TRBJ2-3; perhaps TRBD2 as D (6 bases). Trimming pared 0 bases from V and 6 bases from J, leaving 13 bases between. The CDR3 has 15 amino acids. Germline V gives CDR1 LGHDT, CDR2 YNNKEL (reference sequence). Written as DNA, the CDR3 is TGTGCCAGCAGCCAAGATGGAGGGAGCTGGGATACGCAGTATTTT. Protein sequence: CASSQDGGSWDTQYF.

The V call is TRBV2, the J call TRBJ2-1; no firm D call. V was cut by 0 bases and J by 7 bases, with 13 bases left in between. Per the germline V gene, CDR1 is SNHLY and CDR2 is FYNNEI. The CDR3 has 15 amino acids. The CDR3 nucleotides are TGTGCCAGCAGTGAAGCGCTTCTGGGCCGGAATGAGCAGTTCTTC. This sequence encodes CASSEALLGRNEQFF.

The chain carries TRBV2 and TRBJ2-5, with 7 bases matching TRBD2. The CDR3 extends over 14 amino acids. V was clipped by 3 bases and J by 5 bases; unmatched bases: 6. Germline V lookup: CDR1 SNHLY, CDR2 FYNNEI. The CDR3, as DNA: TGTGCCAGCAGTGAGGGGGGGTTGTTGGAGACCCAGTACTTC. This sequence encodes CASSEGGLLETQYF.

The chain couples TRBV12-3 or TRBV12-4 to TRBJ1-4; maybe TRBD1 (5 bases). Deletions cut 6 bases from V and 7 bases from J, with 9 bases between. The CDR3 has 12 residues. CDR3 region: CASRGGPEKLFF. In nucleotides, the CDR3 is TGTGCCAGCAGGGGGGGACCTGAAAAACTGTTTTTT.

This clone has a single count. The gene calls are TRBV18 and TRBJ2-2, with 8 nucleotides matching TRBD1. Germline CDR1 and CDR2: KGHSH and LQKENI. V lost 4 bases and J lost 10; bases outside the gene matches: 5. There are 13 residues in the CDR3. The DNA for the CDR3 is TGTGCCAGCTCACTTCAGGGGGCCGAGGAGCTGTTTTTT. Its translation is CASSLQGAEELFF.

In this sample, this clone turned up once. The DNA of the CDR3 is TGTGCCAGCCTCACCCAGGGCGCAGATACGCAGTATTTT. This sequence encodes CASLTQGADTQYF. This chain uses TRBV12-3 or TRBV12-4 with TRBJ2-3; D may be TRBD1 (5 bases). V shed 8 bases and J shed 4 bases, with 13 bases lying between them. This CDR3 comprises 13 residues.

The chain links TRBV7-2 to TRBJ2-7; a possible D gene is TRBD2 (6 bases). CDR3 length: 14 amino acids. V was shortened by 5 bases and J by 3 bases, with 14 bases between the two germline ends. Germline-derived CDR1 and CDR2 are SGHTA and FQGNSA. The CDR3 loop is CASSPASRDYEQYF. The CDR3 nucleotides are TGTGCCAGCAGCCCAGCGTCGCGGGACTACGAGCAGTACTTC.

A few counts support this clone. The chain joins TRBV11-2 to TRBJ2-1; 8 bases fit TRBD2. The CDR3 loop spans 16 amino acids. V was pared by 7 bases and J by 5 bases, with 13 bases of the junction left unmatched. Germline CDR1 and CDR2: SGHAT and FQNNGV. The CDR3 DNA is TGTGCCAGCACCCCGGTAGGGCTAGCGGGCCACAATGAGCAGTTCTTC. This translates into CASTPVGLAGHNEQFF.

The V call is TRBV7-2, the J call TRBJ2-1, with D possibly being TRBD1 (7 bases). The V gene's germline CDR1 is SGHTA and CDR2 FQGNSA. With 4 bases removed from V and 2 bases from J, the gap between germline ends came to 12 bases. The length of the CDR3 is 15 residues. Here the CDR3 reads CASSSQGGPYNEQFF. The CDR3 DNA follows: TGTGCCAGCAGCTCTCAGGGGGGCCCCTACAATGAGCAGTTCTTC.

The V gene is TRBV6-5, the J gene TRBJ2-2; D unresolved. V dropped 4 bases and J dropped 4 bases, with 7 bases sitting between them. The CDR3 is made up of 13 amino acids. CDR1 and CDR2 from the germline V gene are MNHEY and SVGAGI. The CDR3 loop reads CASSLGRTGELFF. As DNA, the CDR3 is TGTGCCAGCAGTTTGGGCCGCACCGGGGAGCTGTTTTTT.

The chain has TRBV19 and TRBJ1-1; D gene unclear. This CDR3 has 13 amino acids. Between the trimmed V and J ends, which lost 2 bases and 6 bases, there was a span of 10 bases. Looked up from germline, CDR1 is LNHDA and CDR2 is SQIVND (reference sequence). In nucleotides, the CDR3 is TGTGCCAGTAGTATAATCGGACTGGCTGAAGCTTTCTTT. Residues: CASSIIGLAEAFF.

In its sample, this clone was seen many times. The rearrangement uses TRBV7-2 and TRBJ2-3, with a tentative D call TRBD2 (6 bases). This CDR3 has 15 residues. V was clipped by 1 base and J by 5 bases, with 13 bases between them. The V gene's germline CDR1 is SGHTA and CDR2 FQGNSA. The CDR3 DNA is TGTGCCAGCAGCTTAGATAGGCTAGCGAAAGATACGCAGTATTTT. Its translation is CASSLDRLAKDTQYF.

The chain employs TRBV3-1 (or the pseudogene TRBV3-2) and TRBJ1-2; D gene ambiguous. Between the trimmed V and J ends, which lost 0 bases and 6 bases, there was a span of 8 bases. Germline V gives CDR1 LGHDT, CDR2 YNNKEL (reference sequence). This CDR3 contains 13 residues. The CDR3 DNA is TGTGCCAGCAGCCAAGAATTGAGAAATGGCTACACCTTC. Protein product: CASSQELRNGYTF.

The CDR3 DNA reads TGCGCCAGCAGCTTACTAGCGGGAGCCGGGGAGCTGTTTTTT. Its translation: CASSLLAGAGELFF. The V gene is TRBV5-1, the J gene TRBJ2-2, with 11 bases fitting TRBD2. V was clipped by 2 bases and J by 6 bases; unmatched bases: 0. CDR3 length equals 14 residues. CDR1 is SGHRS and CDR2 is YFSETQ in the germline V gene.

The V gene is TRBV6-5, the J gene TRBJ2-1; TRBD2 might be the D (6 bases). V was pared by 6 bases and J by 7 bases, with 19 bases between. Germline values: CDR1 MNHEY, CDR2 SVGAGI. This CDR3 spans 15 amino acids. The CDR3: CASREGPHPGNEQFF. The DNA for the CDR3 is TGTGCCAGCAGGGAGGGTCCGCACCCTGGGAATGAGCAGTTCTTC.

This clone came up a few times. The rearrangement links TRBV30 to TRBJ1-2; D not certain. The germline V gene has CDR1 GTSNPN and CDR2 SVGIG (reference sequence). Trimming left V 8 bases short and J 8 bases short, with 15 bases between. The CDR3 spans 11 residues. The DNA of the CDR3 is TGTGCCACGCGGGCTCTTCGCGGCTACACCTTC. It codes for CATRALRGYTF.

Here the CDR3 DNA reads TGTGCCAGCAGCTTAGGAGGGTCCCCACCATACAATGAGCAGTTCTTC. Residues: CASSLGGSPPYNEQFF. The gene calls are TRBV7-9 and TRBJ2-1, with D perhaps TRBD2 (5 bases). The CDR3 loop spans 16 amino acids. CDR1 and CDR2 from the germline V gene are SEHNR and FQNEAQ (reference sequence). V lost 1 base, J lost 4 bases, and 14 bases lay in between.

The gene calls are TRBV5-1 and TRBJ1-2; 8 nucleotides align to TRBD1. The CDR3 consists of 14 residues. Germline V gene lookup returns CDR1 SGHRS and CDR2 YFSETQ. J was trimmed by 2 bases and V by 4 bases; bases with no gene match: 4. This CDR3 is CASSRGQANYGYTF. The DNA for the CDR3 is TGCGCCAGCAGCCGGGGACAGGCGAACTATGGCTACACCTTC.